The 28 T cell receptor beta chains in this list originate from one sample, sequenced in a study of regulatory T cells in long-lasting Graves disease. The time point: newly diagnosed GD, antithyroid drugs for less than 3 months. RNA from PBMCs was the source of the TCR library. Through Arm-PCR of CDR3 regions and iRepertoire HTBI primers, TCR beta libraries were built. TCRdb reanalysed the multiplex PCR reads using MiXCR and keeps one entry per CDR3 protein. The table includes 350,000 to 400,000 distinct CDR3 sequences, 15% detected once. Here the sequenced sample was peripheral blood mononuclear cells (PBMCs), taken at new diagnosis, from a patient treated with antithyroid drugs. The source of these receptors is a female donor with Graves disease.

The table lists this clonotype with many counts. The rearrangement uses TRBV12-3 or TRBV12-4 and TRBJ1-5, with no clear D. CDR3 size: 12 residues. Trimming took 4 bases from V and 6 from J, leaving 7 bases between them. CDR3 in amino acids: CASSYGLQPQHF. The CDR3 DNA follows: TGTGCCAGCAGTTACGGTCTTCAGCCCCAGCATTTT.

The V call is TRBV7-9, the J call TRBJ1-1, with D possibly TRBD1 on 5 matching bases. The V and J ends lost 1 base and 5 bases respectively, with 11 bases between them. The CDR3 extends over 14 amino acids. The germline CDR1 and CDR2 sequences are SEHNR and FQNEAQ (reference sequence). The CDR3 DNA is TGTGCCAGCAGCTTAGGTCGGGGGAGGACTGAAGCTTTCTTT. It is translated as CASSLGRGRTEAFF.

This clonotype was observed at least ten times. V and J are TRBV15 and TRBJ1-2; 8 bases map to TRBD1. Per the germline V gene, CDR1 is LNHNV and CDR2 is YYDKDF (reference sequence). This CDR3 comprises 13 residues. The junction had 3 bases not matched to a gene; V was cut back by 6 bases and J by 3 bases. CDR3: CATRGQGDYGYTF. The CDR3 DNA sequence: TGTGCCACCAGAGGACAGGGCGACTATGGCTACACCTTC.

This clonotype was detected ten times or more. The rearrangement uses TRBV20-1 and TRBJ2-3; the D is unclear. V lost 6 bases and J lost 1, with 14 bases in between. Germline assignment: CDR1 DFQATT and CDR2 SNEGSKA (reference sequence). The CDR3 extends over 14 amino acids. CDR3 residues: CSAAGSSGTDTQYF. DNA for the CDR3: TGCAGTGCGGCTGGGTCGTCTGGCACAGATACGCAGTATTTT.

This clonotype has at least ten counts. The V gene is TRBV2, the J gene TRBJ1-5; 10 bases are shared with TRBD1. This CDR3 has 15 residues. The trim removed 5 bases at V and 4 bases at J, leaving 5 bases unmatched. CDR1 SNHLY and CDR2 FYNNEI come from the germline V gene. CDR3 bases: TGTGCCAGCAGTCTGAGACAGGGGGCTAATCAGCCCCAGCATTTT. Protein product: CASSLRQGANQPQHF.

V and J are TRBV28 and TRBJ2-1; either TRBD1 or TRBD2 may fit D (5 bases each). Germline V lookup: CDR1 MDHEN, CDR2 SYDVKM. With 5 bases removed from V and 0 bases from J, the gap between germline ends came to 23 bases. The CDR3 sequence is 19 residues long. The CDR3 reads CASSASGRESVFSYNEQFF. The CDR3 DNA reads as TGTGCCAGCAGTGCGTCGGGACGAGAATCGGTGTTCTCCTACAATGAGCAGTTCTTC.

V gene TRBV7-9 combines with J gene TRBJ1-1; perhaps TRBD1 as D (5 bases). From germline, CDR1 is SEHNR and CDR2 FQNEAQ (reference sequence). V lost 5 bases, J lost 3 bases, and 16 bases lay in between. The CDR3 is made up of 15 amino acids. The CDR3 nucleotides read TGTGCCAGCAGCCCAGGGTCTAACTGGGACACTGAAGCTTTCTTT. The encoded protein is CASSPGSNWDTEAFF.

There are many counts of this clonotype. V and J are TRBV6-1 and TRBJ1-3; D possibly corresponds to TRBD1 (6 bases). This CDR3 is 15 amino acids long. The germline V gene encodes CDR1 MNHNS and CDR2 SASEGT. With 7 bases removed from V and 4 bases from J, the gap between germline ends came to 17 bases. CDR3 loop: CASTTTGTTGNTIYF. For the CDR3, the DNA is TGTGCCAGCACCACAACCGGGACAACGGGAAACACCATATATTTT.

Concerning this clonotype itself: A junction boundary mismatches the germline segment, possibly from a read error. The chain has TRBV3-1 and TRBJ1-4, with 7 positions matching TRBD1. This CDR3 contains 17 residues. The germline gives CDR1 LGHDT, CDR2 YNNKEL (reference sequence). In nucleotides, the CDR3 is TGCGCCAGCAGCCGGCGGGGACAGTCTGCAACTAATGAAAAACTGTTTTTT. It specifies CASSRRGQSATNEKLFF.

This clonotype was recorded many times. This rearrangement joins TRBV6-5 to TRBJ1-1, with 9 bases identical to TRBD1. CDR1 MNHEY and CDR2 SVGAGI come from the germline V gene. J lost 2 bases, V lost 2 bases, and 9 bases had no gene match. This CDR3 has 17 amino acids. CDR3 region: CASSYLTGGRTNTEAFF. The CDR3 DNA is TGTGCCAGCAGTTACCTGACAGGGGGTCGGACTAACACTGAAGCTTTCTTT.

This clonotype was observed many times. CDR3 amino acids: CASSTDSGTSSTDTQYF. The CDR3 DNA follows: TGTGCCAGCAGTACAGACTCGGGGACTAGCAGCACAGATACGCAGTATTTT. The chain carries TRBV12-3 or TRBV12-4 and TRBJ2-3, with 9 bases fitting TRBD2. The junction had 9 bases not matched to a gene; V was cut back by 5 bases and J by 0 bases. This CDR3 spans 17 amino acids.

This chain connects TRBV11-2 to TRBJ1-2; D not resolved. V was trimmed by 1 base and J by 8 bases, leaving 8 bases between them. CDR3 length: 12 amino acids. Germline CDR1 is SGHAT and CDR2 is FQNNGV. This CDR3 is CASSLAEEGYTF. DNA for the CDR3: TGTGCCAGCAGCTTAGCTGAGGAGGGCTACACCTTC.

With respect to this clonotype: A much larger clonotype is one base distant, so this may be a read error. V is TRBV3-1 and J is TRBJ2-3; tentatively, D is TRBD1 (5 bases). CDR3 length equals 14 residues. The germline V gene has CDR1 LGHDT and CDR2 YNNKEL (reference sequence). CDR3 bases: TGTGCCGGCAGCCAAGATCTCAGGGCAGATACGCAGTATTTT. The encoded protein is CAGSQDLRADTQYF.

This clonotype was found many times. The CDR3 reads CASSPRRTGSITSGRGEQFF. CDR3 DNA sequence: TGTGCCAGCAGCCCCCGACGGACAGGATCCATTACTAGCGGGAGAGGGGAGCAGTTCTTC. The genes are TRBV7-2 and TRBJ2-1; TRBD2 aligns across 11 bases. Per germline, CDR1 SGHTA and CDR2 FQGNSA. V lost 5 bases to trimming and J lost 10 bases; unmatched junction nucleotides: 25. The CDR3 spans 20 residues.

This clonotype has at least ten counts. The chain employs TRBV28 and TRBJ1-2, with 8 positions matching TRBD1. Trimming cost V 4 bases and J 7 bases; bases outside gene matches: 5. There are 13 residues in the CDR3. CDR1 is MDHEN and CDR2 is SYDVKM in the germline V gene. The CDR3 spells CASSSSQGGGYTF. The CDR3 bases are TGTGCCAGCAGTTCTTCACAGGGGGGTGGCTACACCTTC.

A remark on this clonotype: A clone one base away is much larger, so this may be a read error. The genes are TRBV5-6 and TRBJ2-2; 8 bases map to TRBD1. With V trimmed by 4 bases and J by 4 bases, 0 bases remained unmatched. Germline CDR1 SGHDT, CDR2 YYEEEE. The CDR3 contains 13 residues. The CDR3 nucleotides read TGTGCCAGCAGCGACAGGGGCACCGGGGAGCTGTTTTTT. This encodes CASSDRGTGELFF. Based on the CDR3 plus reference TRBV5-6 and TRBJ2-2, the full variable domain is DAGVTQSPTHLIKTRGQQVTLRCSPKSGHDTVSWYQQALGQGPQFIFQYYEEEERQRGNFPDRFSGHQFPNYSSELNVNALLLGDSALYLCASSDRGTGELFFGEGSRLTVL.

In DNA form, the CDR3 reads TGCGCCAGCAGCCCGGCCCGGACTAGCGAAACCGGGGAGCTGTTTTTT. This sequence encodes CASSPARTSETGELFF. The chain links TRBV5-1 to TRBJ2-2; TRBD2 matches 9 bases. V shed 4 bases, J shed 5 bases, and the junction held 9 bases outside the gene matches. There are 16 residues in the CDR3. The V gene's germline CDR1 is SGHRS and CDR2 YFSETQ.

This clonotype has just a few counts. The chain couples TRBV20-1 to TRBJ2-2, with D uncertain. The CDR3 sequence is 19 residues long. Germline CDR1 is DFQATT and CDR2 is SNEGSKA (reference sequence). V was pared by 2 bases and J by 0 bases, with 22 bases between. The CDR3 spells CSARIPSWSQRANTGELFF. CDR3 nucleotide sequence: TGCAGTGCTAGAATCCCCTCCTGGAGTCAACGGGCGAACACCGGGGAGCTGTTTTTT.

This clonotype was seen at least ten times. The rearrangement joins TRBV27 to TRBJ1-5; 7 positions match TRBD1. Germline assignment: CDR1 MNHEY and CDR2 SMNVEV (reference sequence). The CDR3 loop spans 13 amino acids. With V trimmed by 8 bases and J by 0 bases, 1 base remained unmatched. The DNA of the CDR3 is TGTGCCAGCGGGACAGCTAGCAATCAGCCCCAGCATTTT. Translation: CASGTASNQPQHF.

This clonotype was found many times. This CDR3 is CASSFTPGQGTKRSPLHF. CDR3 in DNA: TGTGCCAGCAGCTTTACTCCGGGACAGGGGACAAAAAGGTCACCCCTCCACTTT. The V and J genes are TRBV11-2 and TRBJ1-6, with TRBD1 matching 10 bases. V shed 3 bases, J shed 10 bases, and the junction held 15 bases outside the gene matches. The CDR3 is made up of 18 amino acids. CDR1 is SGHAT, CDR2 FQNNGV, per germline. The entire variable domain, with the rest obtained from reference TRBV11-2 and TRBJ1-6, is as follows: EAGVAQSPRYKIIEKRQSVAFWCNPISGHATLYWYQQILGQGPKLLIQFQNNGVVDDSQLPKDRFSAERLKGVDSTLKIQPAKLEDSAVYLCASSFTPGQGTKRSPLHFGNGTRLTVT.

The sample holds many counts of this clonotype. This chain links TRBV5-1 with TRBJ2-2; a weak D match, TRBD1 (5 bases). Germline assignment: CDR1 SGHRS and CDR2 YFSETQ. The CDR3 length is 17 residues. V lost 0 bases and J lost 2, with 14 bases in between. For the CDR3, the DNA is TGCGCCAGCAGCTTGGCCCAGGGAACACCCAACACCGGGGAGCTGTTTTTT. Translating it yields CASSLAQGTPNTGELFF.

This clonotype was seen a few times. A read error is likely here: a far larger clone is one base away. CDR3 nucleotides: TGTGCCAGCAGCGTACAGGGTGGCACAGATACGCAGTATTTT. Translating it yields CASSVQGGTDTQYF. V usage is TRBV9 and J usage is TRBJ2-3; possible D gene TRBD1, 5 bases. The germline gives CDR1 SGDLS, CDR2 YYNGEE. This CDR3 region has 14 residues. Between the trimmed V and J ends, which lost 1 base and 1 base, there was a span of 7 bases.

This clonotype showed up many times. This chain connects TRBV19 to TRBJ2-3; maybe TRBD2 (5 bases). Trimming pared 7 bases from V and 0 bases from J, leaving 26 bases between. Germline CDR1 is LNHDA and CDR2 is SQIVND (reference sequence). CDR3 length equals 19 residues. DNA for the CDR3: TGTGCCAGTACCCCGAGGGTGGAGGCAATTCGTCCGAGCACAGATACGCAGTATTTT. This sequence encodes CASTPRVEAIRPSTDTQYF. Full variable domain (remainder filled in from reference TRBV19 and TRBJ2-3): DGGITQSPKYLFRKEGQNVTLSCEQNLNHDAMYWYRQDPGQGLRLIYYSQIVNDFQKGDIAEGYSVSREKKESFPLTVTSAQKNPTAFYLCASTPRVEAIRPSTDTQYFGPGTRLTVL.

This clonotype has at least ten counts. The V gene is TRBV5-1, the J gene TRBJ2-7; no clear D gene. Germline V gene sequence: CDR1 SGHRS, CDR2 YFSETQ. The V and J ends lost 0 bases and 5 bases respectively, with 12 bases between them. The CDR3 covers 14 residues. CDR3 region: CASSLALGTDEQYF. Written as DNA, the CDR3 is TGCGCCAGCAGCTTGGCGTTGGGCACGGACGAGCAGTACTTC.

This clonotype has at least ten counts. V and J are TRBV7-2 and TRBJ2-5; TRBD2 matches 11 bases. Germline values: CDR1 SGHTA, CDR2 FQGNSA. Trimming removed 4 bases from V and 6 bases from J; junction bases left unmatched: 7. The CDR3 runs 15 residues. This CDR3 reads CASSSTSGSAQTQYF. In DNA form, the CDR3 reads TGTGCCAGCAGCTCCACTAGCGGGAGTGCTCAGACCCAGTACTTC.

There are many counts of this clonotype. V usage is TRBV20-1 and J usage is TRBJ2-3; D unresolved. This CDR3 region has 13 residues. Germline V lookup: CDR1 DFQATT, CDR2 SNEGSKA (reference sequence). The V end was cut by 3 bases, the J end by 2 bases, with 9 bases between. CDR3 region: CSARQLDTDTQYF. CDR3 coding DNA: TGCAGTGCTAGGCAGCTCGACACAGATACGCAGTATTTT.

This clonotype was counted many times. J is TRBJ2-5 and V is TRBV20-1, with D uncertain. The ends were cut back, 5 bases at V and 5 bases at J, with 21 bases in the middle. CDR3 length: 15 amino acids. Germline loops: CDR1 DFQATT, CDR2 SNEGSKA (reference sequence). CDR3 residues: CSAETPGLPSETQYF. The CDR3 DNA follows: TGCAGTGCTGAAACCCCGGGCCTGCCGTCGGAGACCCAGTACTTC.

This clonotype was recorded at least ten times. This chain uses TRBV27 with TRBJ1-2; 11 nucleotides line up with TRBD1. CDR1 MNHEY and CDR2 SMNVEV come from the germline V gene (reference sequence). This CDR3 has 12 amino acids. V shed 6 bases, J shed 8 bases, and the junction held 2 bases outside the gene matches. CDR3 sequence (DNA): TGTGCCAGCAGCGGGACAGGGGGAGGCTACACCTTC. Translating gives CASSGTGGGYTF.